This T cell receptor beta chain originates from a study of shared clonotypes between healthy human individuals. Across the study: The people who gave samples were two women and three men aged 18 to 49.

Every donor was a Caucasian adult from Nashville, Tennessee. Assay used: immunoSEQ multiplex PCR; TCRdb lists only in-frame clones, some missing. In the table there are some 2.4 million clones, 93% of which are singletons. Regarding the study as a whole: When naive CD4 clonotypes were compared across a few donors, around 5% were shared. Generation probabilities of non-shared clonotypes were lower (relative to those shared by all four donors).

Points on this clone: Its antigen is still unknown.

The CDR3 has 16 amino acids. CDR1 MNHEY and CDR2 SMNVEV come from the germline V gene (reference sequence). V lost 5 bases and J lost 0, with 14 bases in between. The receptor comes from a man aged 18 to 29 in good health. Some clones in this sample may be carry-over from other donors' samples. The chain couples TRBV27 to TRBJ2-1; maybe TRBD1 (6 bases). Material for sequencing was naive CD4+ T cells from PBMCs. Regarding subset: CD45RA+ positively selected. The CDR3 sequence: CASSPQTGFSYNEQFF. DNA of the CDR3: TGTGCCAGCAGTCCTCAAACAGGGTTCTCCTACAATGAGCAGTTCTTC.